This TCR beta chain was profiled in a study of PD-1 blockade in classical Hodgkin lymphoma. On the study more broadly: The nivolumab dose that patients received was 3 mg/kg, given intravenously every 2 weeks.

CDR3 length: 14 residues. For this clone: What it binds is unknown. At one of its ends the junction is not consistent with the germline gene, which may arise from a read error.

Profiled with immunoSEQ multiplex PCR; TCRdb holds only in-frame clones, not every one. The sample lists roughly 4,200 clones, 66% occurring once. Every one of the patients relapsed after autologous stem cell transplantation (brentuximab vedotin exposure was variable). The study's findings and limits: There was a significant rise in CD4+ TCR diversity by C4D1, with no such rise for CD8+. Reports indicated that newly diagnosed patients had lower baseline TCR diversity than healthy donors did.

The clonotype was recovered from a human donor with classical Hodgkin lymphoma. The sequencing here drew on peripheral blood mononuclear cells (PBMCs), taken before the second cycle of nivolumab. The V and J genes are TRBV5-3 and TRBJ2-2; no firm D call. TRBV5-3 is an ORF; its function is uncertain. This CDR3 reads CASSLSANTGELFF. Written as DNA, the CDR3 is TGTGCCAGCAGCTTATCGGCGAACACCGGGGAGCTGTTTTTT.